The clone carrying this T cell receptor (beta chain) occurred many times. The sample is drawn from a study of blood T cells in healthy people across ages. Germline V lookup: CDR1 DFQATT, CDR2 SNEGSKA (reference sequence). The CDR3 has 14 amino acids. Trimming left V 1 base short and J 1 base short, with 10 bases between. With a J-beta primer mix and a sample-barcoded 5' primer, a second PCR ran roughly 7 to 11 cycles. Each CDR3 protein is one row after TCRdb ran MiXCR on the 5' RACE reads. Of around 870,000 distinct CDR3 sequences in the sample, more than 25% were seen once. The receptor's source is a woman older than 75 in good health. The chain has TRBV20-1 and TRBJ1-1; possibly TRBD1 for D (6 bases). Sequencing was performed on blood. In nucleotides, the CDR3 is TGCAGTGCTAGAGGGGGGGCACAGAACACTGAAGCTTTCTTT. It specifies CSARGGAQNTEAFF.